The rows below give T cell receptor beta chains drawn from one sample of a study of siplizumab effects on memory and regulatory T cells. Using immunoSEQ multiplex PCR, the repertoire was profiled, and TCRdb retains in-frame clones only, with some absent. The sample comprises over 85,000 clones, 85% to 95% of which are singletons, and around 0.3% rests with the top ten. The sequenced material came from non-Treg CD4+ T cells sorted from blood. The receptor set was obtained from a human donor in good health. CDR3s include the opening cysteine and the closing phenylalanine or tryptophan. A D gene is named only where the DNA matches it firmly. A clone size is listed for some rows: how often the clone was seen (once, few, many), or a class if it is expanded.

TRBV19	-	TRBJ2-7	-	TGTGCCAGTAGTATGAACAGGGGGGGCGAGCAGTACTTC	CASSMNRGGEQYF
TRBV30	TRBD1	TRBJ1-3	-	TGTGCCTGGAGTGTAATACAGGGGAACACCATATATTTT	CAWSVIQGNTIYF
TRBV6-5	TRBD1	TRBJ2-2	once	TGTGCCAGCGGGACAGGGTTTTATACCGGGGAGCTGTTTTTT	CASGTGFYTGELFF
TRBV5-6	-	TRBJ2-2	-	TGTGCCAGCAGCTTGGTAACAGGGTCCGCGAACACCGGGGAGCTGTTTTTT	CASSLVTGSANTGELFF
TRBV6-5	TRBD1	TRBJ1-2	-	TGTGCCAGCAGTTACTCGACGGGACAGGGAACCTACACCTTC	CASSYSTGQGTYTF
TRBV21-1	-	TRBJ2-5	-	TGTGCCAGCAGGGGAGGACAGGGGGCCCTGAAAGAGACCCAGTACTTC	CASRGGQGALKETQYF
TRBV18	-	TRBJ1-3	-	TGTGCCAGCTCACACTCGGGACAAAACTCTGGAAACACCATATATTTT	CASSHSGQNSGNTIYF
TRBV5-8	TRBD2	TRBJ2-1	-	TGTGCCAGCAGCTATCAGGTCGGGAGGATCAATGAGCAGTTCTTC	CASSYQVGRINEQFF
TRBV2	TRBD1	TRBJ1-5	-	TGTGCCAGCAGGGGACAGGGCAATCAGCCCCAGCATTTT	CASRGQGNQPQHF
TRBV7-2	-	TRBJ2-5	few	TGTGCCAGCAGTCCAAACCGGGAGACCCAGTACTTC	CASSPNRETQYF
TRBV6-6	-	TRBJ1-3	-	TGTGCCAGCAGAGACTCCGGACAGCCCTCTGGAAACACCATATATTTT	CASRDSGQPSGNTIYF
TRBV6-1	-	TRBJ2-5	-	TGTGCCAGCCGGCCCCTAGGACACCCCCAAGAGACCCAGTACTTC	CASRPLGHPQETQYF
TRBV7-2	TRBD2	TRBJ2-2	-	TGTGCCAGCAGCTACTCCAGACTAGCGGGAAGGAACACCGGGGAGCTGTTTTTT	CASSYSRLAGRNTGELFF
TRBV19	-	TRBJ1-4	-	TGTGCCAGTAGTCCGCGGGCGCCAGTCGCAACTAATGAAAAACTGTTTTTT	CASSPRAPVATNEKLFF
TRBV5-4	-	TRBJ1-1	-	TGTGCCAGCAGCTTAGGACAGCCTGAGGTTGTTGCTTTCTTT	CASSLGQPEVVAFF
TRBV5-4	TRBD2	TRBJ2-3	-	TGTGCCAGCAGCCGCGGGGGGATCACAGATACGCAGTATTTT	CASSRGGITDTQYF
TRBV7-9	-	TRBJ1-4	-	TGTGCCAGCAGCTTAGGGGGGCTTAGTGAAAAACTGTTTTTT	CASSLGGLSEKLFF
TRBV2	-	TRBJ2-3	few	TGTGCCAGCAGGCTCCCCCGGTCAGCTAGCACAGATACGCAGTATTTT	CASRLPRSASTDTQYF
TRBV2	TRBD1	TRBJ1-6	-	TGTGCCAGCAGGGACAGGACAGGGTATGGCCCCCTCCACTTT	CASRDRTGYGPLHF
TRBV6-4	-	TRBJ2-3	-	TGTGCCAGCTCCGCGGCGGGGCTTAGCACAGATACGCAGTATTTT	CASSAAGLSTDTQYF
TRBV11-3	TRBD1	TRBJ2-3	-	TGTGCCAGCAGCACGGGACAGGAAGTTACAGATACGCAGTATTTT	CASSTGQEVTDTQYF
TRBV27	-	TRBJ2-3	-	TGTGCCAGCAGCCGTATGTTTCGGCGTTTGCGATCCACAGATACGCAGTATTTT	CASSRMFRRLRSTDTQYF
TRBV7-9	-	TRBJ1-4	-	TGTGCCAGCAGCTTAGACACCATAGGGGAAAAACTGTTTTTT	CASSLDTIGEKLFF
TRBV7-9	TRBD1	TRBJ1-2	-	TGTGCCAGCAGCCTGGGACAGGGGAATCGCTACACCTTC	CASSLGQGNRYTF
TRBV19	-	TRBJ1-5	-	TGTGCCAGTAGCCGGACAGATAATCAGCCCCAGCATTTT	CASSRTDNQPQHF